This TCR beta chain was found in a study of T cells in Graves' hyperthyroidism and ophthalmopathy. Broader study findings: Appearing also in blood were most of the thyroid clonotypes expanded above 0.001.

Patients were excluded for uncontrolled infection, other autoimmune disease, pregnancy or lactation. Authors of the study amplified TCR beta CDR3 regions from RNA transcripts. Initially, a first-round RT-PCR of the TCR CDR3 employed the HTBI primer set. TCRdb analysed the multiplex PCR reads with MiXCR anew, one entry per CDR3 protein. The sample carries some 350,000 distinct CDR3 sequences, 15% to 19% recorded once. V was shortened by 5 bases and J by 0 bases, with 11 bases between the two germline ends. The CDR3 runs to 14 residues. Germline V lookup: CDR1 SNHLY, CDR2 FYNNEI. This clonotype was found many times. Its antigen is unknown.

The sequencing sample was made of blood. The chain couples TRBV2 to TRBJ2-7; tentatively, D is TRBD1 or TRBD2 (5 bases each). This TCR was recovered from a woman under 30 with Graves' hyperthyroidism that later progressed to Graves' ophthalmopathy. CDR3 loop: CASSPGTGSYEQYF. CDR3 nucleotides: TGTGCCAGCAGTCCCGGGACGGGCTCCTACGAGCAGTACTTC.